A single sample is the source of the 19 T cell receptor beta chains below, sequenced in a study of T cells in Graves' hyperthyroidism and ophthalmopathy. TCR beta CDR3 regions were amplified from RNA transcripts. Initially, a first-round RT-PCR of the TCR CDR3 employed the HTBI primer set. TCRdb used MiXCR to reprocess the multiplex PCR reads, holding one entry per CDR3 protein. The sample has more than 500,000 distinct CDR3 sequences; 15% to 20% are singletons. The sequencing sample was made of blood. These receptors all come from a woman between 25 and 40 years old with Graves' ophthalmopathy.

Only a few counts were recorded for this clonotype. The chain uses TRBV4-2 and TRBJ2-7; D possibly corresponds to TRBD2 (6 bases). CDR1 is LGHNA, CDR2 YNFKEQ, per germline. Trimming cost V 0 bases and J 3 bases, with 12 bases left between them. This CDR3 has 15 amino acids. CDR3 sequence: CASSQDRQEGYEQYF. CDR3 sequence (DNA): TGTGCCAGCAGCCAAGACAGGCAGGAGGGCTACGAGCAGTACTTC.

Ten or more counts support this clonotype. The gene calls are TRBV20-1 and TRBJ2-3; 7 bases fit TRBD1. The CDR3 spans 14 residues. V was pared by 6 bases and J by 5 bases, with 11 bases of the junction left unmatched. Germline CDR1 reads DFQATT; CDR2 reads SNEGSKA (reference sequence). CDR3 protein: CSAASRGSGDTQYF. CDR3 in DNA: TGCAGTGCCGCCTCCAGGGGGTCAGGAGATACGCAGTATTTT.

Regarding this clonotype: This likely comes from a read error, as the CDR3 has no conserved phenylalanine or tryptophan at its end. The chain uses TRBV12-3 or TRBV12-4 and TRBJ2-7, with D possibly matching TRBD1 (6 bases). Trimming cost V 9 bases and J 9 bases, with 15 bases left between them. There are 11 residues in the CDR3. The CDR3 bases are TGTGCCAGTTCGACAGGCGCTGGGCAGTACCTC. It specifies CASSTGAGQYL.

This clonotype occurred a few times. CDR3 in DNA: TGTGCCAGCAGCCCCGAGGGGGCGTTTTCGGGGCAGTACTTC. Translating gives CASSPEGAFSGQYF. This chain joins TRBV7-2 and TRBJ2-7, with 7 bases identical to TRBD1. The V gene end was trimmed by 5 bases and the J gene end by 9 bases; junction bases not matched to a gene: 13. CDR1 is SGHTA, CDR2 FQGNSA, per germline. This CDR3 region has 14 residues.

This clonotype was seen at least ten times. This chain connects TRBV7-2 to TRBJ2-7; D remains unclear. V lost 1 base and J 4 bases, leaving 11 bases between the germline ends. Germline CDR1 reads SGHTA; CDR2 reads FQGNSA. The CDR3 has 14 residues. The CDR3 sequence: CASSLGWVKYEQYF. In nucleotides, the CDR3 is TGTGCCAGCAGCTTAGGCTGGGTGAAGTACGAGCAGTACTTC. The full variable domain, in which reference TRBV7-2 and TRBJ2-7 provide the parts outside the CDR3, is GAGVSQSPSNKVTEKGKDVELRCDPISGHTALYWYRQSLGQGLEFLIYFQGNSAPDKSGLPSDRFSAERTGGSVSTLTIQRTQQEDSAVYLCASSLGWVKYEQYFGPGTRLTVT.

This clonotype was counted only a few times. The rearrangement links TRBV5-6 to TRBJ1-2; TRBD1 aligns across 9 bases. Germline CDR1 and CDR2: SGHDT and YYEEEE. The CDR3 contains 14 residues. V was pared by 3 bases and J by 4 bases, with 4 bases of the junction left unmatched. As DNA, the CDR3 is TGTGCCAGCAGCTCGGACAGGGGCCGCTATGGCTACACCTTC. It yields the protein CASSSDRGRYGYTF.

This clonotype was seen many times. This sequence joins TRBV28 and TRBJ2-7; TRBD2 is a possible D gene (5 bases). Germline CDR1 and CDR2: MDHEN and SYDVKM. V was trimmed by 5 bases and J by 7 bases, leaving 18 bases between them. The CDR3 runs 14 residues. The CDR3 here is CASSDPRGSGEQYF. CDR3 nucleotide sequence: TGTGCCAGCAGTGACCCACGGGGTTCGGGGGAGCAGTACTTC.

This clonotype was observed many times. J is TRBJ2-7 and V is TRBV4-1, with 7 bases matching TRBD1. Germline loops: CDR1 MGHRA, CDR2 YSYEKL. This CDR3 has 13 residues. Trimming at V came to 4 bases and at J to 1 base, leaving 1 base not matched to a gene. The CDR3 region is CASSPQGSYEQYF. The CDR3 DNA sequence: TGCGCCAGCAGCCCACAGGGGTCCTACGAGCAGTACTTC.

Only a few counts were recorded for this clonotype. The rearrangement joins TRBV15 to TRBJ2-5; D is unresolved. The germline V gene has CDR1 LNHNV and CDR2 YYDKDF (reference sequence). Trimming removed 2 bases from V and 0 bases from J, with 7 bases in between. This CDR3 spans 14 amino acids. The CDR3 DNA is TGTGCCACCAGCAGATCCCTGGACCAAGAGACCCAGTACTTC. Translation: CATSRSLDQETQYF.

Ten or more counts support this clonotype. The chain combines TRBV28 with TRBJ2-5; D tentatively reads TRBD1 or TRBD2 (5 bases each). Per the germline V gene, CDR1 is MDHEN and CDR2 is SYDVKM. CDR3 size: 15 residues. V was trimmed by 3 bases and J by 1 base, leaving 12 bases between them. The CDR3 DNA follows: TGTGCCAGCAGTTTTCCAGGGACGGTCCAAGAGACCCAGTACTTC. This translates into CASSFPGTVQETQYF. The full variable domain, in which reference TRBV28 and TRBJ2-5 provide the parts outside the CDR3, is DVKVTQSSRYLVKRTGEKVFLECVQDMDHENMFWYRQDPGLGLRLIYFSYDVKMKEKGDIPEGYSVSREKKERFSLILESASTNQTSMYLCASSFPGTVQETQYFGPGTRLLVL.

This clonotype was counted at least ten times. The V and J genes are TRBV28 and TRBJ2-5; the D gene is possibly TRBD2 (5 bases). CDR1 and CDR2 (germline): MDHEN, SYDVKM. The ends were cut back, 8 bases at V and 5 bases at J, with 9 bases in the middle. The CDR3 contains 11 residues. CDR3 loop: CASEGQETQYF. DNA for the CDR3: TGTGCCAGCGAGGGTCAGGAGACCCAGTACTTC.

V gene TRBV25-1 combines with J gene TRBJ2-7; no definite D call. CDR3 size: 14 residues. Looked up from germline, CDR1 is MGHDK and CDR2 is SYGVNS. V was trimmed by 1 base and J by 4 bases, leaving 11 bases between them. The CDR3 coding sequence is TGTGCCAGCAGTGAATCGATAGGTTTATACGAGCAGTACTTC. Translating gives CASSESIGLYEQYF.

At least ten counts were recorded for this clonotype. The chain carries TRBV28 and TRBJ2-3; D remains ambiguous. Trimming shortened V by 7 bases and J by 8 bases, and 19 bases separated the two germline ends. Per the germline V gene, CDR1 is MDHEN and CDR2 is SYDVKM. This CDR3 has 14 residues. Here the CDR3 reads CASTSGQAPRTQYF. CDR3 in DNA: TGTGCCAGCACCTCTGGGCAGGCGCCACGTACGCAGTATTTT. Combining the CDR3 with reference TRBV28 and TRBJ2-3 gives the whole variable domain DVKVTQSSRYLVKRTGEKVFLECVQDMDHENMFWYRQDPGLGLRLIYFSYDVKMKEKGDIPEGYSVSREKKERFSLILESASTNQTSMYLCASTSGQAPRTQYFGPGTRLTVL.

Note on this clonotype: Germline and junction disagree at one end, which may indicate a read error. The chain employs TRBV19 and TRBJ1-3, with D tentatively TRBD1 (6 bases). The CDR3 is 15 amino acids. Per the germline V gene, CDR1 is LNHDA and CDR2 is SQIVND (reference sequence). The CDR3 sequence is CASSRGHDSGNTIYF. CDR3 DNA: TGTGCCAGTAGTCGGGGACACGACTCTGGAAACACCATATACTTT.

The rearrangement links TRBV29-1 to TRBJ2-3; 12 nucleotides line up with TRBD2. The CDR3 totals 15 residues. The V segment lost 6 bases and the J segment 3 bases; nucleotides outside the gene matches: 7. In germline, CDR1 is SQVTM, CDR2 ANQGSEA. In DNA, the CDR3 is TGCAGCGTGGATAGACTAGCGGGAGATACAGATACGCAGTATTTT. Amino acids: CSVDRLAGDTDTQYF.

This clonotype was observed many times. The rearrangement uses TRBV28 and TRBJ2-7; no clear D. CDR1 MDHEN and CDR2 SYDVKM come from the germline V gene. This CDR3 has 14 residues. V lost 3 bases and J 3 bases, leaving 12 bases between the germline ends. CDR3 bases: TGTGCCAGCAGTTTCAGGTGGTCAGGCTACGAGCAGTACTTC. Encoded protein: CASSFRWSGYEQYF.

In this sample, this clonotype turned up a few times. V usage is TRBV27 and J usage is TRBJ2-6, with D possibly TRBD1 on 6 matching bases. CDR3 length: 17 residues. The V and J ends lost 5 bases and 0 bases respectively, with 14 bases between them. CDR1 is MNHEY and CDR2 is SMNVEV in the germline V gene (reference sequence). CDR3 residues: CASSAWGLHSGANVLTF. As DNA, the CDR3 is TGTGCCAGCAGTGCCTGGGGGCTACACTCTGGGGCCAACGTCCTGACTTTC.

This clonotype has ten or more counts. The V call is TRBV7-3, the J call TRBJ2-1; 7 bases agree with TRBD2. This CDR3 has 15 amino acids. Germline V gene lookup returns CDR1 SGHTA and CDR2 FQGTGA. The V segment lost 5 bases and the J segment 10 bases; nucleotides outside the gene matches: 14. DNA for the CDR3: TGTGCCAGCAGCCACAGCGGGGCGGTGGGCGGCGAGCAGTTCTTC. Translation: CASSHSGAVGGEQFF. Supplemented by reference TRBV7-3 and TRBJ2-1, the full variable domain reads GAGVSQTPSNKVTEKGKYVELRCDPISGHTALYWYRQSLGQGPEFLIYFQGTGAADDSGLPNDRFFAVRPEGSVSTLKIQRTERGDSAVYLCASSHSGAVGGEQFFGPGTRLTVL.

A few counts support this clonotype. The V call is TRBV7-6, the J call TRBJ2-1; D is perhaps TRBD1 (6 bases). From germline, CDR1 is SGHVS and CDR2 FNYEAQ. This CDR3 region has 15 residues. Trimming cost V 5 bases and J 0 bases, with 11 bases left between them. CDR3 DNA: TGTGCCAGCAGCGTAGACAGGAGCTCCTACAATGAGCAGTTCTTC. It is translated as CASSVDRSSYNEQFF.